The next 11 T cell receptor beta chains were all read from a single sample in a study of OX40 agonist ivuxolimab in advanced cancers. The protocol was immunoSEQ multiplex PCR, while the TCRdb copy is restricted to in-frame clones and leaves out a portion. The table records about 13,000 clones, 84% of them present only once. Sample: CD4+ or CD8+ T cells sorted from blood, taken in a trial of the OX40 agonist ivuxolimab. These receptors were collected from an adult with an advanced solid tumor such as melanoma, head and neck, liver or kidney cancer.

The V call is TRBV6-6, the J call TRBJ2-2, with D tentatively TRBD2 (6 bases). Germline-derived CDR1 and CDR2 are MNHNY and SVGAGI (reference sequence). The CDR3 length is 13 residues. Trimming cost V 8 bases and J 6 bases, with 13 bases left between them. The CDR3 DNA is TGTGCCAGCTTGGAGGGGTCCCCCGGGGAGCTGTTTTTT. Translating gives CASLEGSPGELFF.

Notes on this clone: In the same sample, other DNA sequences code for this CDR3. V and J are TRBV4-2 and TRBJ2-2; 8 bases fit TRBD2. After removal of 1 base from V and 1 base from J, the junction contained 2 bases not matched to a gene. Germline values: CDR1 LGHNA, CDR2 YNFKEQ. This CDR3 is 16 amino acids long. The CDR3 here is CASSQVLAGNTGELFF. In nucleotides, the CDR3 is TGTGCCAGCAGCCAAGTTCTAGCGGGGAACACCGGGGAGCTGTTTTTT.

This clone was found a few times. The chain combines TRBV27 with TRBJ2-7; D is ambiguous. CDR3 size: 13 residues. From germline, CDR1 is MNHEY and CDR2 SMNVEV (reference sequence). The germline V and J ends were trimmed by 4 bases and 4 bases, with 11 bases remaining between them. The CDR3 loop is CASSSDPTYEQYF. The CDR3 DNA follows: TGTGCCAGCAGTTCCGACCCGACATACGAGCAGTACTTC.

The chain recombines TRBV19 with TRBJ2-7, with 11 bases fitting TRBD1. The CDR3 runs 15 residues. After removal of 5 bases from V and 4 bases from J, the junction contained 7 bases not matched to a gene. CDR1 LNHDA and CDR2 SQIVND come from the germline V gene (reference sequence). The CDR3, as DNA: TGTGCCAGTAGTCCCGGGACAGGGGGTCTTTACGAGCAGTACTTC. Protein product: CASSPGTGGLYEQYF.

In DNA form, the CDR3 reads TGTGCCATCAGTGATCCTGGGGCAGCGTACGAGCAGTACTTC. This encodes CAISDPGAAYEQYF. V gene TRBV10-3 combines with J gene TRBJ2-7; weak D call: TRBD1 (5 bases). Germline loops: CDR1 ENHRY, CDR2 SYGVKD. Trimming left V 3 bases short and J 4 bases short, with 13 bases between. CDR3 length: 14 residues.

The rearrangement uses TRBV2 and TRBJ2-7; TRBD2 aligns across 7 bases. The germline gives CDR1 SNHLY, CDR2 FYNNEI. This CDR3 region has 10 residues. The ends lost 9 bases at V and 6 bases at J; junction bases unmatched: 2. The CDR3 protein is CARGEGEQYF. DNA for the CDR3: TGTGCCAGGGGGGAGGGCGAGCAGTACTTC.

The chain uses TRBV13 and TRBJ1-6, with TRBD1 matching 12 bases. This CDR3 is built from 15 residues. CDR1 is PRHDT, CDR2 FYEKMQ, per germline (reference sequence). V trimming: 5 bases; J trimming: 9 bases; junction bases outside the gene matches: 5. The CDR3 here is CASSQGTGGSSPLHF. The CDR3 DNA reads TGTGCCAGCAGCCAAGGGACAGGGGGCAGTTCACCCCTCCACTTT.

The chain recombines TRBV4-1 with TRBJ2-7, with 8 bases lining up with TRBD1. V lost 3 bases and J lost 2; bases outside the gene matches: 6. Germline V gene data show CDR1 as MGHRA and CDR2 as YSYEKL. The CDR3 contains 15 residues. CDR3 sequence: CASSQPGTGAYEQYF. CDR3 bases: TGCGCCAGCAGCCAGCCCGGGACAGGAGCCTACGAGCAGTACTTC.

In nucleotides, the CDR3 is TGTGCCAGCAGTTTTTACCCGGGACTAGCGGAACCCTACAATGAGCAGTTCTTC. It codes for CASSFYPGLAEPYNEQFF. The rearrangement links TRBV28 to TRBJ2-1, with TRBD2 matching over 11 bases. The CDR3 length is 18 residues. The V gene end was trimmed by 3 bases and the J gene end by 2 bases; junction bases not matched to a gene: 9. Germline loops: CDR1 MDHEN, CDR2 SYDVKM.

The chain joins TRBV7-9 to TRBJ2-7, with no clear D. The CDR3 runs 13 residues. V lost 6 bases and J lost 2, with 11 bases in between. Germline V gene sequence: CDR1 SEHNR, CDR2 FQNEAQ (reference sequence). This chain's CDR3 is CASRQDPTYEQYF. CDR3 nucleotide sequence: TGTGCCAGCAGACAAGACCCGACCTACGAGCAGTACTTC.

The chain carries TRBV6-6 and TRBJ2-7; a weak D match, TRBD2 (5 bases). Germline CDR1 reads MNHNY; CDR2 reads SVGAGI (reference sequence). The CDR3 runs to 13 residues. Trimming removed 4 bases at V and 0 bases at J, with 7 bases between. As DNA, the CDR3 is TGTGCCAGCAGTTCCGGGAACTCCTACGAGCAGTACTTC. Translation: CASSSGNSYEQYF.